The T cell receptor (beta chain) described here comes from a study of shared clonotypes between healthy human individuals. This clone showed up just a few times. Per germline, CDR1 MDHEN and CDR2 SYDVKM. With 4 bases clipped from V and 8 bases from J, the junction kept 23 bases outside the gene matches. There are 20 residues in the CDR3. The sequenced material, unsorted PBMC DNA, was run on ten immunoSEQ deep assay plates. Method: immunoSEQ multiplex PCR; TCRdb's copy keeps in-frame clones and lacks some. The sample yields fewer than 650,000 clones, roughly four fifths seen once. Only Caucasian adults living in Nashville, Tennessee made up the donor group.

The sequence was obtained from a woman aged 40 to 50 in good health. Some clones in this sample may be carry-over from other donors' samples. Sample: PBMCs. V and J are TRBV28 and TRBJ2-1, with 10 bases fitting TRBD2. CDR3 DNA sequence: TGTGCCAGCAGTTCCGACCCAACCCCGTGGACTAGCGGCCGATACGATGAGCAGTTCTTC. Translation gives CASSSDPTPWTSGRYDEQFF.